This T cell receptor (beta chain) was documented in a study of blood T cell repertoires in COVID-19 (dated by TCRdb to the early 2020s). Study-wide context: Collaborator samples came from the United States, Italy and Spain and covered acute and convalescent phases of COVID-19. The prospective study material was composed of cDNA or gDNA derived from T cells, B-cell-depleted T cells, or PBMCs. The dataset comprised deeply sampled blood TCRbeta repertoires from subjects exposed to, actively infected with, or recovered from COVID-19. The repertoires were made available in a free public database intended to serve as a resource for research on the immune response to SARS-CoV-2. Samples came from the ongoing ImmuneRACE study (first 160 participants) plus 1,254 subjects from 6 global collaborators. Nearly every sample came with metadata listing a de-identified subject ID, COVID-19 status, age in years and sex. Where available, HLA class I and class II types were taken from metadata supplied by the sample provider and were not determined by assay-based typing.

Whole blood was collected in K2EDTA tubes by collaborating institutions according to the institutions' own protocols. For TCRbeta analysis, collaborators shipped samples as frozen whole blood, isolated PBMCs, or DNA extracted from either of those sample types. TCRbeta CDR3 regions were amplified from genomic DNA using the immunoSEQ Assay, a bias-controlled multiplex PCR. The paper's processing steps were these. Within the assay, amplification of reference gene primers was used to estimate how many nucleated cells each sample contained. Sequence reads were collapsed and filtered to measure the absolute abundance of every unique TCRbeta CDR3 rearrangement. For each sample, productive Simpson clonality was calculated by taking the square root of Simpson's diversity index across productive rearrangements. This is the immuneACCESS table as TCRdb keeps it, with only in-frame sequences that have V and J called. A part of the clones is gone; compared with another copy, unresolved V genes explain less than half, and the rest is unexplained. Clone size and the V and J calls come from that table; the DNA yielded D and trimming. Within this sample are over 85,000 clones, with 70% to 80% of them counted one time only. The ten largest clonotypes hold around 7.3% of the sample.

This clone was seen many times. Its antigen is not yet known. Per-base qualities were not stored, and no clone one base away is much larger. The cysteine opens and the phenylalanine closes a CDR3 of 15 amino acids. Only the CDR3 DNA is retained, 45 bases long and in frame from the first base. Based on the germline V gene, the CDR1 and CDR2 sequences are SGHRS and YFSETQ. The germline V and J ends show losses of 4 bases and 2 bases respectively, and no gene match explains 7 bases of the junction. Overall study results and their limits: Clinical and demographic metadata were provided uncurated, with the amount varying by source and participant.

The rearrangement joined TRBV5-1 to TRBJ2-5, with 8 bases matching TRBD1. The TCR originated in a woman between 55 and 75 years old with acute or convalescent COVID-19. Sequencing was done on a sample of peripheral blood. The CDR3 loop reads CASSDPGTGQETQYF. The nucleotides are TGCGCCAGCAGCGACCCCGGGACAGGACAAGAGACCCAGTACTTC.